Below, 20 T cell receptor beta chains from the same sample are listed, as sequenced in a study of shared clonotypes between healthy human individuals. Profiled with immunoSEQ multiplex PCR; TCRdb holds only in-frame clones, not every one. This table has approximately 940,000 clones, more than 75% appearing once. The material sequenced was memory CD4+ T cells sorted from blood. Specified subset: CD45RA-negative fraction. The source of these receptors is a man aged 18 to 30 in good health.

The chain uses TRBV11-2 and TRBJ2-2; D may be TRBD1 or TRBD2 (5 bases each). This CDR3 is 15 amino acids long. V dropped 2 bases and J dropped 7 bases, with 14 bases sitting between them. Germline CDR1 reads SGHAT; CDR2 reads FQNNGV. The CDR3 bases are TGTGCCAGCAGCTTATCGGGGCTGGCGATCGGGGAGCTGTTTTTT. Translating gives CASSLSGLAIGELFF.

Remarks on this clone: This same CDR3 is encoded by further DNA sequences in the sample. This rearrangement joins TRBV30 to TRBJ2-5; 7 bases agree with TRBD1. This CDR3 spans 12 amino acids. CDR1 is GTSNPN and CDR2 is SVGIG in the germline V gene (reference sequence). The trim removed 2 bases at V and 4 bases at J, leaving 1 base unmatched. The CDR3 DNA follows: TGTGCCTGGAGTCCAGGGGGAGAGACCCAGTACTTC. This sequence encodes CAWSPGGETQYF.

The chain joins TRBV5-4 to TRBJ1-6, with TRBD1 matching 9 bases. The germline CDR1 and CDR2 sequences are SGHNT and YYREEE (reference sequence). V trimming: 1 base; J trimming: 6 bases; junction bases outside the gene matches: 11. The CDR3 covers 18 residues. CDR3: CASSLSQGAQWGNSPLHF. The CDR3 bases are TGTGCCAGCAGCTTGTCACAGGGGGCACAATGGGGTAATTCACCCCTCCACTTT.

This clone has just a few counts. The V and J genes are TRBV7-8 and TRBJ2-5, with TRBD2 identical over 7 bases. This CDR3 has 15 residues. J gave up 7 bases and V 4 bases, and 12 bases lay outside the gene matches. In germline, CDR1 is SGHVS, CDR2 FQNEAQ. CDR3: CASSSAGRSQGTQYF. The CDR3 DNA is TGTGCCAGCAGCTCAGCGGGGCGCTCGCAGGGGACCCAGTACTTC.

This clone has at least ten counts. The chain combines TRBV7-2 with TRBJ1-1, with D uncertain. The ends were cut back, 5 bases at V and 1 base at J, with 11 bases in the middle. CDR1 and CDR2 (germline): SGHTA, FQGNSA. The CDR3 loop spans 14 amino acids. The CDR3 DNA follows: TGTGCCAGCAGCCCGAGGCAGACGAACACTGAAGCTTTCTTT. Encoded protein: CASSPRQTNTEAFF.

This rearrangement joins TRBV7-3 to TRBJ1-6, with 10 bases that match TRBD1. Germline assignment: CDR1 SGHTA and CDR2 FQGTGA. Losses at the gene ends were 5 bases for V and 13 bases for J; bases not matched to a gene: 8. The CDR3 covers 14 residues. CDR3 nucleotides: TGTGCCAGCAGCGACGGGACAGGGGTCACGCCCCTCCACTTT. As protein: CASSDGTGVTPLHF.

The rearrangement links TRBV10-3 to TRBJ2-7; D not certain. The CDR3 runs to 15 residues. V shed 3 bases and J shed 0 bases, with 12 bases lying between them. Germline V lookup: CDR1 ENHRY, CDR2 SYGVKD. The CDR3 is CAISDGPVSSYEQYF. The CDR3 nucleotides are TGTGCCATCAGTGACGGACCGGTGAGCTCCTACGAGCAGTACTTC.

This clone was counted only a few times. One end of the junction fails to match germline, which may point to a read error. CDR3 in amino acids: CASSPGTGGNNEQFF. CDR3 coding DNA: TGTGCTAGCAGCCCCGGGACAGGGGGTAACAATGAGCAGTTCTTC. V is TRBV7-7 and J is TRBJ2-1, with 11 bases aligning to TRBD1. Germline loops: CDR1 SSHAT, CDR2 FNYEAQ (reference sequence). This CDR3 comprises 15 residues.

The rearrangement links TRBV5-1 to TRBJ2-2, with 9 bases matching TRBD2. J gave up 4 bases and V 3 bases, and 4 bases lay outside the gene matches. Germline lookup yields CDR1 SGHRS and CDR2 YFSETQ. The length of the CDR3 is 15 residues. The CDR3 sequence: CASSSKLAGTGELFF. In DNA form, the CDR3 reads TGCGCCAGCAGCTCAAAACTAGCGGGCACCGGGGAGCTGTTTTTT.

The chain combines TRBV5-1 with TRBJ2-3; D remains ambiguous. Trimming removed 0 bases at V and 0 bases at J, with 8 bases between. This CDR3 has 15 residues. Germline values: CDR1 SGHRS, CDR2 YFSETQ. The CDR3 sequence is CASSLAHSSTDTQYF. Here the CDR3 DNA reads TGCGCCAGCAGCTTGGCCCACTCTAGCACAGATACGCAGTATTTT.

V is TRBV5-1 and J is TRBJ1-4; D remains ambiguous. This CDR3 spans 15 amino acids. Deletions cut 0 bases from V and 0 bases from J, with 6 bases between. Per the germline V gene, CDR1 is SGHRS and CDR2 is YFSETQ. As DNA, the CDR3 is TGCGCCAGCAGCTTGGACGGGTCAACTAATGAAAAACTGTTTTTT. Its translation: CASSLDGSTNEKLFF. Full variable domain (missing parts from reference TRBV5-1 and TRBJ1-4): KAGVTQTPRYLIKTRGQQVTLSCSPISGHRSVSWYQQTPGQGLQFLFEYFSETQRNKGNFPGRFSGRQFSNSRSEMNVSTLELGDSALYLCASSLDGSTNEKLFFGSGTQLSVL.

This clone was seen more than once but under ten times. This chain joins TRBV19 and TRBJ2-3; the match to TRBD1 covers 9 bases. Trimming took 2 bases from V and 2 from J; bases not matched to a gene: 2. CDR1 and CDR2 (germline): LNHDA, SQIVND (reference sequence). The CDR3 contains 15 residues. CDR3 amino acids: CASSIWDRATDTQYF. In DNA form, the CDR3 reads TGTGCCAGTAGTATATGGGACAGGGCCACAGATACGCAGTATTTT.

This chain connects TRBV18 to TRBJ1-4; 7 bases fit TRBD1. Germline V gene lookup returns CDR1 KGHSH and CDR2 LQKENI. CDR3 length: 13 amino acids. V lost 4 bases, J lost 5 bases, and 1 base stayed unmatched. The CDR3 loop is CASSRDRNEKLFF. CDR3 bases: TGTGCCAGCTCACGGGACAGAAATGAAAAACTGTTTTTT.

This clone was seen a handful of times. CDR3 protein: CASSLPTAMNTEAFF. CDR3 coding DNA: TGTGCCAGCAGTTTGCCGACGGCGATGAACACTGAAGCTTTCTTT. The chain has TRBV28 and TRBJ1-1; D is unresolved. Trimming pared 3 bases from V and 0 bases from J, leaving 11 bases between. This CDR3 is built from 15 residues. The germline V gene encodes CDR1 MDHEN and CDR2 SYDVKM.

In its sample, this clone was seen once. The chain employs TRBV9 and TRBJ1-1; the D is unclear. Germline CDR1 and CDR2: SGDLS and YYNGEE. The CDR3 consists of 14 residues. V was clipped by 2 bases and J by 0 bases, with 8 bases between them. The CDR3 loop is CASSVEPMNTEAFF. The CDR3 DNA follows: TGTGCCAGCAGCGTTGAACCAATGAACACTGAAGCTTTCTTT.

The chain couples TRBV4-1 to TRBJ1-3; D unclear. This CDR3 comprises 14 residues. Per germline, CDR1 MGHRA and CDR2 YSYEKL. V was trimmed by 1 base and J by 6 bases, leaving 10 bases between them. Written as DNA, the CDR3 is TGCGCCAGCAGCCAAGGCTCCTTGATAAACACCATATATTTT. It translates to CASSQGSLINTIYF.

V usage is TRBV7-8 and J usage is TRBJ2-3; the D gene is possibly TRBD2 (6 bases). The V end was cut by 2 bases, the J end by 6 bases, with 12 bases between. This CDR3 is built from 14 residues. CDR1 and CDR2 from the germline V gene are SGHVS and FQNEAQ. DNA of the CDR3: TGTGCCAGCAGCTTAAGACGGGAGCTCGATACGCAGTATTTT. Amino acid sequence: CASSLRRELDTQYF.

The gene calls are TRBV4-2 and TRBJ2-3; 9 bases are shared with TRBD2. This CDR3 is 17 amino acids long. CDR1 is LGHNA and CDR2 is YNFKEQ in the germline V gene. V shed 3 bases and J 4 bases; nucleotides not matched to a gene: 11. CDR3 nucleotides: TGTGCCAGCAGCCACCTGTTGGGCGGGGGGGCTCCAGATACGCAGTATTTT. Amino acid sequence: CASSHLLGGGAPDTQYF.

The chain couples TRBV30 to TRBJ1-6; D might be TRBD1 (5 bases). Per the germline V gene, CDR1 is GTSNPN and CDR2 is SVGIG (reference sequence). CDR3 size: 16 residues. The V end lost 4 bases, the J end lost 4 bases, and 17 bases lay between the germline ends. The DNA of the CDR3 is TGTGCCTGGAATCCCGGGACGAGGAGATATAATTCACCCCTCCACTTT. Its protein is CAWNPGTRRYNSPLHF.

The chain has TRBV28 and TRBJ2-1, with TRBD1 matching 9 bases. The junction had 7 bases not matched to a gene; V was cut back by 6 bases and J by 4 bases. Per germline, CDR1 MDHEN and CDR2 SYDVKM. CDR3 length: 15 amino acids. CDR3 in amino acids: CASRTQGAYYNEQFF. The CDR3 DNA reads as TGTGCCAGCAGAACACAGGGGGCGTATTACAATGAGCAGTTCTTC.